This TCR beta chain was sequenced during a study of T cell responses to AZD1222 COVID-19 vaccine. Study conclusions and caveats: Receipt of two AZD1222 doses was followed by a rise in Spike-specific TCR breadth and depth. Seropositive at baseline were only a handful of AZD1222 recipients. Most donors were white British, females outnumbered males, and clonal diversity was possibly underestimated.

This clone was detected only once. Its antigen is currently unknown. The CDR3 consists of 16 residues. Deletions cut 4 bases from V and 0 bases from J, with 9 bases between. Germline loops: CDR1 KGHDR, CDR2 SFDVKD. Data came from immunoSEQ multiplex PCR; TCRdb stores just in-frame clones and leaves some out. The sample lists around 100,000 clones, 70% to 90% seen once, with 19% in the top ten. This receptor was taken from an adult in good health. The V call is TRBV24-1, the J call TRBJ2-6, with unresolved D. The sequences come from peripheral blood, collected on day 0 of AZD1222 vaccination. The CDR3 nucleotides are TGTGCCACCAGTGACGCTCACTACTCTGGGGCCAACGTCCTGACTTTC. Amino acid sequence: CATSDAHYSGANVLTF.